Given below is one TCR beta chain in context. Its antigen has not been determined. There are no base qualities to consult, and no much larger clone falls within one base. The sample originates from a study of shared clonotypes between healthy human individuals (dated by TCRdb to 2018 to 2020). For the wider study: A couple of women and three men aged 18 to 49 years were included in the cohort. Per donor, three plates each were used for CD4 naive and CD4 memory, two for CD8 naive, and one for CD8 memory. Blood TCR repertoires of five healthy adults were deeply sequenced to estimate repertoire size and the extent of clonotype sharing between individuals. Different laboratories and diverse techniques were used to prepare libraries and sequence TCR repertoires, to increase sequencing depth and limit assay-specific biases. Each donor's leukapheresis produced roughly between about 0.8 and 8.9 billion PBMCs. Overall study outcomes, separate from this receptor: When a few donors were compared, the shared fraction of clonotypes was about 5.5% for naive CD4, approximately 3.5% for naive CD8, 2.3% for memory CD4, and 0.35% to 0.5% for memory CD8. Compared with non-shared clonotypes, clonotypes shared by all four sorted-subset donors had higher generation probabilities. The small number of donors limited the genetic and exposure-history diversity represented. Sampling was restricted to blood, and TCR repertoires in tissues likely differ from the TCR repertoires found in blood. Naive subsets generally had larger estimated clonotype richness than memory subsets. Pairwise subsampling led to the expectation that sequencing depth would affect the degree of clonotype sharing among donors. Rarefaction of sorted-subset datasets indicated incomplete sequencing despite the large sequencing depth.

Using the deep immunoSEQ assay, TCR CDR3 regions were amplified from genomic DNA by multiplex PCR. Extracted genomic DNA from each cell subset was spread evenly across all wells of several immunoSEQ 96-well plates, with each plate serving as a replicate. Each replicate PCR for sorted subsets received approximately 200 ng genomic DNA, equal to about 29,000 T cell genomes. The purified libraries were quantified using a Qubit 3.0 fluorometer, sized with a Bioanalyzer 2100, and then quantified again using the KAPA Library Quantification kit. Each immunoSEQ 96-well plate was sequenced on its own single-read 150-cycle Illumina NextSeq 550 flow cell. Concerning the study's data processing: Because only junctional sequences without quality scores were contained in the immunoSEQ output, filtering matching that applied to full-length reads could not be performed. To assign V/J genes and CDR3, sequences were annotated using PyIR, a Python wrapper for IgBLAST v1.9, with IMGT germline references. Reads with weak V/J assignments (E-value above 1e-6), missing CDR3, stop codons, out-of-frame junctions, or ambiguous translated residues were removed. V3J clonotypes were defined as sequences sharing the same inferred V gene, J gene, and CDR3 amino acid sequence. Percentage overlap between repertoires was calculated by dividing the number of shared unique clonotypes by the size of the smaller repertoire. Three approaches were used to assess repertoire richness: RTK rarefaction, the Chao1 estimator, and Recon v2.1 estimates of unobserved clonotypes. For all TCRbeta clonotypes obtained by the gDNA method from several donors, generation probabilities were computed with OLGA. TCRdb provides this immuneACCESS table in a form limited to in-frame rearrangements. Some clones are lacking; in checked studies, under half of them reflect an unresolved V gene, and why the rest are absent is not known. For V, J and clone size, that table is used; D and trimming come from the DNA. The sample profile shows hundreds of thousands of clones; approximately 96% of them were found once. The ten largest account for roughly 0.1% of the sample.

CD8 naive samples consisted of CD45RO-negative cells that were positively selected for CCR7, yielding a CD45RA+CCR7+ population without TemRA cells. Healthy HIV-negative adults with no recently reported acute infections or vaccinations were included as donors. All donors were Caucasian adults living in Nashville, Tennessee, USA. Blood was obtained by leukapheresis, after which PBMCs were separated by Ficoll-Histopaque density gradient centrifugation and cryopreserved in liquid nitrogen vapor phase. Analytical flow cytometry was used to check the purity and quantity of each magnetically sorted T cell population. From each sorted fraction, genomic DNA was isolated and quantified by UV absorbance on a Nanodrop 2000c. The V end loses 0 bases and the J end loses 3 bases, and a stretch of 16 bases separates them. The CDR3 has 16 amino acids, counting the end cysteine and phenylalanine. Here the CDR3 DNA is all that survives: 48 bases in frame from base 1. CDR1 SGHRS and CDR2 YFSETQ were looked up in the germline V gene.

The sequenced sample consisted of naive CD8+ T cells sorted from blood. The meaning of the sample's cell subset or site label: CD45RA+CCR7+. Rearrangement joined TRBV5-1 to TRBJ2-7, and the D gene may be TRBD2, 5 bases matching. The clonotype originates from a young woman in good health. The DNA sequence reads TGCGCCAGCAGCTTGGGACACCATTTGGAGGACTACGAGCAGTACTTC. This gives the protein CASSLGHHLEDYEQYF.